Sequencing of this T cell receptor beta chain was carried out in a study of spatial heterogeneity in lung cancer. Looking at the study overall: The library had UMIs, and each TCR and UMI pair averaged more than ten raw reads.

TCRdb analysed the 5' RACE reads with MiXCR anew, one entry per CDR3 protein. The sample yields about 120,000 distinct CDR3 sequences, over 9% seen once. The time point: blood at routine non-recurrence follow-up after resection. Unsorted whole RNA samples from tumor, nontumor lung or frozen PBMC were sequenced. This receptor was identified in a male donor with early-stage non-small cell lung cancer. The sample was PBMCs, taken at follow-up.

The CDR3 protein is CASSSGTGGVYEQFF. CDR3 coding DNA: TGCGCCAGCAGCTCCGGGACAGGGGGCGTCTATGAGCAGTTCTTC. The genes are TRBV5-1 and TRBJ2-1; 12 bases agree with TRBD1. The CDR3 is 15 amino acids. From germline, CDR1 is SGHRS and CDR2 YFSETQ. Unmatched junction bases numbered 6, after V lost 3 bases and J lost 8 bases. The full variable domain, with the rest looked up from reference TRBV5-1 and TRBJ2-1, is KAGVTQTPRYLIKTRGQQVTLSCSPISGHRSVSWYQQTPGQGLQFLFEYFSETQRNKGNFPGRFSGRQFSNSRSEMNVSTLELGDSALYLCASSSGTGGVYEQFFGPGTRLTVL.